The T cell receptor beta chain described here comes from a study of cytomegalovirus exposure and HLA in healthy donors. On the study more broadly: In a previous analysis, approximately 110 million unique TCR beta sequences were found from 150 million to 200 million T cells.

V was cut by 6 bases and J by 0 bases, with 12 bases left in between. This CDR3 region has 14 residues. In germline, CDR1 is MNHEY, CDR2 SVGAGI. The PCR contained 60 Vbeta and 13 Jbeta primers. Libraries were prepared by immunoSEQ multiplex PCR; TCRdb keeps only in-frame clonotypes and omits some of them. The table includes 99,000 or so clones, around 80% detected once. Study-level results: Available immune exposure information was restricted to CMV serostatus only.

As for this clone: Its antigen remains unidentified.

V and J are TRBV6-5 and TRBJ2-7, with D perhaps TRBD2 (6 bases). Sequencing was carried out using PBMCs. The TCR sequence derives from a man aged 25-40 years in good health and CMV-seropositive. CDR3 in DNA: TGTGCCAGCAGAGGCGGGGCCTCCTCCTACGAGCAGTACTTC. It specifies CASRGGASSYEQYF.